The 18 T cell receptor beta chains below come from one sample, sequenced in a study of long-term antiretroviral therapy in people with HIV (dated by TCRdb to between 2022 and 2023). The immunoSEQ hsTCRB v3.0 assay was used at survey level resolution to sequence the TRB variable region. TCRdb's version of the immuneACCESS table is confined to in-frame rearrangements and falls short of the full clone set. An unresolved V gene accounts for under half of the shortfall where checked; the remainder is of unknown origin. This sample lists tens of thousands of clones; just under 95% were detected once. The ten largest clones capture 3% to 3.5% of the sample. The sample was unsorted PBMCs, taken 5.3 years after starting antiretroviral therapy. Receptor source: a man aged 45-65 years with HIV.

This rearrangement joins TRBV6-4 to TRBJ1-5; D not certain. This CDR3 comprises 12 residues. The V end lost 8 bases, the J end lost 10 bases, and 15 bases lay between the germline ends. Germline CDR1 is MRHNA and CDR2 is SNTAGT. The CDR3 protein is CASGEGGAPQHF. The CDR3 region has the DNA TGTGCCAGCGGCGAGGGTGGCGCCCCCCAGCATTTT.

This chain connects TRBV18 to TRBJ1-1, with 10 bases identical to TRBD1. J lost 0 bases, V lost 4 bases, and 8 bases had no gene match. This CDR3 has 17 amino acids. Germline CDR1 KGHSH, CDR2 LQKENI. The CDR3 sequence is CASSLSGTGALNTEAFF. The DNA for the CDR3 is TGTGCCAGCTCACTATCCGGGACAGGGGCTCTGAACACTGAAGCTTTCTTT.

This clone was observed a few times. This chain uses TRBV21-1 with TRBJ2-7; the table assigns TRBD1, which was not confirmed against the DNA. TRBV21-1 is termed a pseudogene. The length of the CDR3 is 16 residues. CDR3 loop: CASSKTRDRDSYEQYF. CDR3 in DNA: TGTGCCAGCAGCAAAACCCGGGACAGAGACTCCTACGAGCAGTACTTC.

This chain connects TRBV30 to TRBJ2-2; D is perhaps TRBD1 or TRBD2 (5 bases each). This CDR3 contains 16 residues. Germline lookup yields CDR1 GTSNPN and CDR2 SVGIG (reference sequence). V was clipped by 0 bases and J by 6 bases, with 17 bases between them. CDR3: CAWSVRGVAFAGELFF. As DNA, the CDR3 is TGTGCCTGGAGTGTACGAGGGGTAGCTTTCGCCGGGGAGCTGTTTTTT. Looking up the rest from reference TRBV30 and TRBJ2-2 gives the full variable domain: SQTIHQWPATLVQPVGSPLSLECTVEGTSNPNLYWYRQAAGRGLQLLFYSVGIGQISSEVPQNLSASRPQDRQFILSSKKLLLSDSGFYLCAWSVRGVAFAGELFFGEGSRLTVL.

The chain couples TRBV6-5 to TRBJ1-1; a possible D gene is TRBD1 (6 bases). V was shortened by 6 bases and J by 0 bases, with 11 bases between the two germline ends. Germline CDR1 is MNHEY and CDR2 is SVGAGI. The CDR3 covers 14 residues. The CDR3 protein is CASSRDTMNTEAFF. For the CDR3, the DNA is TGTGCCAGCAGCAGGGACACCATGAACACTGAAGCTTTCTTT.

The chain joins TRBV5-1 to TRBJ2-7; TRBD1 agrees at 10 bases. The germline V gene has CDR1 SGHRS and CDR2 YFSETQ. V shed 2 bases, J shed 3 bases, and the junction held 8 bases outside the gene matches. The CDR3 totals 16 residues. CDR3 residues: CASSFGGTGAFYEQYF. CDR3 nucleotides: TGCGCCAGCAGCTTCGGCGGGACAGGGGCCTTCTACGAGCAGTACTTC.

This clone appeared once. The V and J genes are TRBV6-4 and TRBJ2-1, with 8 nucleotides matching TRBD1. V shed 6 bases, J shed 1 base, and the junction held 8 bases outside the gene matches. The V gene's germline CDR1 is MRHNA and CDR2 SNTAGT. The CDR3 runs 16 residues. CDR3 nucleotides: TGTGCCAGCAGCTTCTCGGGACAGGAATCCTACAATGAGCAGTTCTTC. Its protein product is CASSFSGQESYNEQFF.

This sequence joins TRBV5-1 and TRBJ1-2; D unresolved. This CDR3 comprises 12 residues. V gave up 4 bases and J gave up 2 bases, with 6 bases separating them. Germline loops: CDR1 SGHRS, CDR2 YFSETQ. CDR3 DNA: TGCGCCAGCAGCAAAGACAACTATGGCTACACCTTC. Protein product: CASSKDNYGYTF.

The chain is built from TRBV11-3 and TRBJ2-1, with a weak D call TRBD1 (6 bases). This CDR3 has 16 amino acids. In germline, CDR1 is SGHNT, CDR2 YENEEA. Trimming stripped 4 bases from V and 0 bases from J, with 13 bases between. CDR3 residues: CASSSRGRGSYNEQFF. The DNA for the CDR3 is TGTGCCAGCAGCTCCAGGGGAAGGGGCTCCTACAATGAGCAGTTCTTC. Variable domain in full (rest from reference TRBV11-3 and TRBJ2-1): EAGVVQSPRYKIIEKKQPVAFWCNPISGHNTLYWYLQNLGQGPELLIRYENEEAVDDSQLPKDRFSAERLKGVDSTLKIQPAELGDSAVYLCASSSRGRGSYNEQFFGPGTRLTVL.

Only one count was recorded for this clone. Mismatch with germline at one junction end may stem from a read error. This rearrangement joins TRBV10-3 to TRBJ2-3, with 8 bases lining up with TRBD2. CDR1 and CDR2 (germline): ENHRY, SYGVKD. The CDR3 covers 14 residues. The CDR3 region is CAIKRGLGTDTQYF. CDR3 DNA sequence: TGTGCCATAAAGCGGGGGCTGGGCACAGATACACAGTATTTT.

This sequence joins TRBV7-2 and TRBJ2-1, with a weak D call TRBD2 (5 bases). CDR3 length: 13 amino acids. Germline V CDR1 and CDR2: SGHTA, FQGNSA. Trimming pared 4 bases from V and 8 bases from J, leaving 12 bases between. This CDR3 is CASSSLLVDEQFF. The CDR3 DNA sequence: TGTGCCAGCAGCTCTCTACTAGTCGATGAGCAGTTCTTC.

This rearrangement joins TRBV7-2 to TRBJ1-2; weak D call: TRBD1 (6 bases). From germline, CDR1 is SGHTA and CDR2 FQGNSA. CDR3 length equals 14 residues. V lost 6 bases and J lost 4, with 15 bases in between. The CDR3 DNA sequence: TGTGCCAGCAGACGAGCAGGGGACGGCTATGGCTACACCTTC. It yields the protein CASRRAGDGYGYTF.

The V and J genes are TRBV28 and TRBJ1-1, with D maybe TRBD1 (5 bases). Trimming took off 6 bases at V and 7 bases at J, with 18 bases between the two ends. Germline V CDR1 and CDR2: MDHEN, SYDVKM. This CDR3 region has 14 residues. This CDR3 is CASSPPGNKDEAFF. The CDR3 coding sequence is TGTGCCAGCAGCCCCCCAGGGAACAAGGATGAAGCTTTCTTT.

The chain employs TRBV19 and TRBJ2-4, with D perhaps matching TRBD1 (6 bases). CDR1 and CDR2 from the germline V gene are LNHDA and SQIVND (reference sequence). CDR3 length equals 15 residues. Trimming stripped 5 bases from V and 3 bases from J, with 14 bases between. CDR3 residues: CASSSQQGVKNIQYF. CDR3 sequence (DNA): TGTGCCAGTAGTTCTCAACAGGGAGTCAAAAACATTCAGTACTTC.

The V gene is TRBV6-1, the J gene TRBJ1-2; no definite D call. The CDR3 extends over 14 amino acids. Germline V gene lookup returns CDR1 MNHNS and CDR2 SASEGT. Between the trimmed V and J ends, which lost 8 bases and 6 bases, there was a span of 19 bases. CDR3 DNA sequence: TGTGCCAGCCCCAGGACCCTGGGATGGGATGGCTACACCTTC. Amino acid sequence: CASPRTLGWDGYTF.

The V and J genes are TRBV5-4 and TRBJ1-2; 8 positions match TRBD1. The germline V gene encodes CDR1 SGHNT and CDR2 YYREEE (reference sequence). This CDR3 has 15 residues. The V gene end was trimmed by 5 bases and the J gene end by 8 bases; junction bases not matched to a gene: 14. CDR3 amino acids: CASRFAGTGGGGYTF. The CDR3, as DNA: TGTGCCAGCAGATTCGCCGGGACAGGCGGTGGGGGCTACACCTTC.

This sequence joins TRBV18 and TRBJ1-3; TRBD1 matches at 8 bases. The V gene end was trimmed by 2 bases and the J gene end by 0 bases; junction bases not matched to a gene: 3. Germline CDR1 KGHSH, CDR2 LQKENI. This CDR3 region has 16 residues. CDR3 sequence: CASSPGQGHSGNTIYF. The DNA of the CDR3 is TGTGCCAGCTCACCAGGACAGGGACACTCTGGAAACACCATATATTTT.

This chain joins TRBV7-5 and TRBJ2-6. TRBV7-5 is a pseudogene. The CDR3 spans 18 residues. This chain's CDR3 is CARSLRERKSSGANVLTF. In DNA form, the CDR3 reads TGTGCCAGAAGCTTAAGGGAACGGAAGAGCTCTGGGGCCAACGTCCTGACTTTC.